One sample yielded the 3 T cell receptor beta chains listed below, sequenced in a study of shared clonotypes between healthy human individuals. Using immunoSEQ multiplex PCR, the repertoire was profiled, and TCRdb retains in-frame clones only, with some absent. The table lists about 1,500,000 clones, around 95% of them singletons. Sequencing was done on a sample of naive CD4+ T cells sorted from blood. The subset denotes: CD45RA+ positively selected. Source of these receptors: a man aged 25 to 40 in good health.

The chain joins TRBV9 to TRBJ1-4; D is perhaps TRBD1 (6 bases). In germline, CDR1 is SGDLS, CDR2 YYNGEE. This CDR3 contains 16 residues. V was cut by 1 base and J by 0 bases, with 10 bases left in between. CDR3 region: CASSVQGSATNEKLFF. The CDR3 nucleotides are TGTGCCAGCAGCGTACAGGGGTCCGCAACTAATGAAAAACTGTTTTTT.

The chain is built from TRBV10-1 and TRBJ1-2; possibly TRBD1 for D (6 bases). Germline lookup yields CDR1 WNHNN and CDR2 SYGVQD (reference sequence). The CDR3 runs 12 residues. V lost 3 bases, J lost 8 bases, and 10 bases lay in between. CDR3 nucleotide sequence: TGCGCCAGCAGTGATGGGGGGCGAGGCTACACCTTC. This encodes CASSDGGRGYTF.

This clone was found once. The same CDR3 is also encoded by other DNA sequences in this sample. The rearrangement joins TRBV5-1 to TRBJ2-3, with TRBD1 matching over 7 bases. CDR1 SGHRS and CDR2 YFSETQ come from the germline V gene. The CDR3 runs to 14 residues. V shed 4 bases and J 2 bases; nucleotides not matched to a gene: 4. CDR3 region: CASSPGQATDTQYF. CDR3 sequence (DNA): TGCGCCAGCAGCCCAGGACAGGCCACAGATACGCAGTATTTT. Full variable domain (outside the CDR3, taken from reference TRBV5-1 and TRBJ2-3): KAGVTQTPRYLIKTRGQQVTLSCSPISGHRSVSWYQQTPGQGLQFLFEYFSETQRNKGNFPGRFSGRQFSNSRSEMNVSTLELGDSALYLCASSPGQATDTQYFGPGTRLTVL.